The 4 T cell receptor beta chains below come from one sample, sequenced in a study of blood T cell repertoires in COVID-19. Produced via immunoSEQ multiplex PCR; TCRdb's table is partial and in-frame only. The sample consists of about 58,000 clones, about 79% of them appearing once. Sequencing was done on a sample of peripheral blood. These receptors all come from a human donor in a cohort sampled during active COVID-19.

The chain carries TRBV28 and TRBJ2-3; TRBD2 agrees at 8 bases. Trimming cost V 8 bases and J 0 bases; bases outside gene matches: 4. The germline gives CDR1 MDHEN, CDR2 SYDVKM. The CDR3 consists of 14 residues. The CDR3 sequence is CASLVAGSTDTQYF. CDR3 nucleotide sequence: TGTGCCAGCCTGGTAGCGGGGAGCACAGATACGCAGTATTTT.

V usage is TRBV12-3 or TRBV12-4 and J usage is TRBJ2-7; D is uncertain. The CDR3 extends over 13 amino acids. Trimming shortened V by 1 base and J by 1 base, and 5 bases separated the two germline ends. Here the CDR3 DNA reads TGTGCCAGCAGTTTAGGGGCTTCCTACGAGCAGTACTTC. Its translation: CASSLGASYEQYF.

The chain links TRBV18 to TRBJ1-2; 7 bases agree with TRBD1. J lost 7 bases, V lost 4 bases, and 9 bases had no gene match. This CDR3 region has 14 residues. The germline V gene encodes CDR1 KGHSH and CDR2 LQKENI. The CDR3 sequence: CASSRQEGAGGYTF. Written as DNA, the CDR3 is TGTGCCAGCTCACGTCAAGAGGGGGCAGGTGGCTACACCTTC.

V is TRBV3-1 (or the pseudogene TRBV3-2) and J is TRBJ2-7, with 11 bases that match TRBD2. The CDR3 contains 18 residues. Germline CDR1 LGHDT, CDR2 YNNKEL (reference sequence). The V segment lost 2 bases and the J segment 4 bases; nucleotides outside the gene matches: 13. The CDR3 here is CASSQTLAGGPRKYEQYF. DNA of the CDR3: TGTGCCAGCAGCCAAACCCTAGCGGGAGGTCCTAGAAAATACGAGCAGTACTTC.